The 2 T cell receptor beta chains in this list originate from one sample, sequenced in a study of blood T cell repertoires in COVID-19. Generated by immunoSEQ multiplex PCR, the TCRdb table keeps only in-frame clones and is missing some. Among 150,000 to 200,000 clones listed, 80% were seen once. Sample: peripheral blood. The receptors shown here come from a man between 60 and 75 years old with acute or convalescent COVID-19.

The CDR3 is CASKSGPSYNEQFF. The CDR3 DNA is TGTGCCAGCAAGAGCGGGCCCTCCTACAATGAGCAGTTCTTC. This rearrangement joins TRBV6-5 to TRBJ2-1, with TRBD2 as a possible D gene (6 bases). In germline, CDR1 is MNHEY, CDR2 SVGAGI. CDR3 size: 14 residues. Between the trimmed V and J ends, which lost 7 bases and 0 bases, there was a span of 10 bases.

V and J are TRBV9 and TRBJ2-1; 9 bases agree with TRBD2. The CDR3 loop spans 17 amino acids. After removal of 0 bases from V and 7 bases from J, the junction contained 11 bases not matched to a gene. From germline, CDR1 is SGDLS and CDR2 YYNGEE. The chain's CDR3 is CASSVGGGGAGGNEQFF. DNA of the CDR3: TGTGCCAGCAGCGTAGGAGGGGGCGGTGCGGGAGGGAATGAGCAGTTCTTC.